These T cell receptor beta chains were read from a single sample in a study of T cell repertoires in cytomegalovirus infection. Each CDR3 protein is one row after TCRdb ran MiXCR on the reads. The sample lists some 280,000 distinct CDR3 sequences; about 13% were seen once. Sequenced material: PBMCs. The source of these receptors is a human donor in good health (CMV status not recorded). Some clones in this sample may be carry-over from other donors' samples. Each CDR3 is given with its conserved first and last residue. A D gene is named only where the DNA matches it firmly. Clone sizes are given selectively: once, few, many, or a class where the clone is expanded.

v_call: TRBV19
j_call: TRBJ2-3
d_call: NA
clone_size: few
cdr3_aa: CASTPRPQDTQYF
cdr3_nt: TGTGCCAGTACCCCCCGGCCCCAGGATACGCAGTATTTT

v_call: TRBV28
j_call: TRBJ2-5
d_call: TRBD2
clone_size: NA
cdr3_aa: CASSRLSGTSGPTRETQYF
cdr3_nt: TGTGCCAGCAGTCGTCTCTCTGGGACTAGCGGTCCGACCCGAGAGACCCAGTACTTC

v_call: TRBV28
j_call: TRBJ1-2
d_call: NA
clone_size: few
cdr3_aa: CASSFLPGTAYGYTF
cdr3_nt: TGTGCCAGCAGTTTTCTTCCCGGGACCGCGTATGGCTACACCTTC

v_call: TRBV10-3
j_call: TRBJ2-2
d_call: TRBD1
clone_size: many
cdr3_aa: CAISETGQGTTGELFF
cdr3_nt: TGTGCCATCAGTGAGACGGGACAGGGGACCACCGGGGAGCTGTTTTTT

v_call: TRBV28
j_call: TRBJ1-2
d_call: NA
clone_size: NA
cdr3_aa: CASSLGPQVYYGYTF
cdr3_nt: TGTGCCAGCAGTTTAGGGCCCCAGGTCTACTATGGCTACACCTTC

v_call: TRBV10-3
j_call: TRBJ1-1
d_call: TRBD1
clone_size: many
cdr3_aa: CAISGKEAGQGKMNTEAFF
cdr3_nt: TGTGCCATCAGTGGAAAAGAGGCGGGACAGGGAAAAATGAACACTGAAGCTTTCTTT

v_call: TRBV19
j_call: TRBJ2-7
d_call: NA
clone_size: NA
cdr3_aa: CASSIASQGRNEQYF
cdr3_nt: TGTGCCAGTAGTATTGCGTCCCAGGGGAGGAACGAGCAGTACTTC

v_call: TRBV18
j_call: TRBJ2-2
d_call: NA
clone_size: NA
cdr3_aa: CASPTNEGRTGELFF
cdr3_nt: TGTGCCAGCCCAACCAACGAGGGGCGGACCGGGGAGCTGTTTTTT

v_call: TRBV14
j_call: TRBJ2-1
d_call: TRBD2
clone_size: many
cdr3_aa: CASSKSGRPYNEQFF
cdr3_nt: TGTGCCAGCAGCAAAAGCGGGAGGCCTTACAATGAGCAGTTCTTC

v_call: TRBV29-1
j_call: TRBJ1-1
d_call: TRBD1
clone_size: few
cdr3_aa: CSVGTGMAFF
cdr3_nt: TGCAGCGTTGGGACAGGGATGGCTTTCTTT

v_call: TRBV7-2
j_call: TRBJ2-1
d_call: NA
clone_size: many
cdr3_aa: CASSFLGNNEQFF
cdr3_nt: TGTGCCAGCAGCTTCCTCGGGAACAATGAGCAGTTCTTC

v_call: TRBV10-3
j_call: TRBJ2-7
d_call: TRBD2
clone_size: NA
cdr3_aa: CAISATSGEGEQYF
cdr3_nt: TGTGCCATCAGTGCGACTAGCGGGGAAGGCGAGCAGTACTTC